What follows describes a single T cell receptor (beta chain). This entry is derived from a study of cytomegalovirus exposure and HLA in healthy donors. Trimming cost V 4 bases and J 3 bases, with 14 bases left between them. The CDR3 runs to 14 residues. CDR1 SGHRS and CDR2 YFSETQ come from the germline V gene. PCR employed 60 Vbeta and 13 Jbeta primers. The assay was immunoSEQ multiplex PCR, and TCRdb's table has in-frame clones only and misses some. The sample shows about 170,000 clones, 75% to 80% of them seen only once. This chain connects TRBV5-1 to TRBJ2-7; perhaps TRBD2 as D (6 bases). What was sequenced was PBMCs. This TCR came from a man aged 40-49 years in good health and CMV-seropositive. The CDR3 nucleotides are TGCGCCAGCAGCGGAACGGGACTGGACTACGAGCAGTACTTC. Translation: CASSGTGLDYEQYF.